What follows are 16 T cell receptor beta chains derived from one specimen sequenced in a study of vaccination and CD4 T cells after COVID-19. Time point of the sample: late sampling 161 to 241 days after vaccination in a few convalescent patients. Treatment defined: approximately nine-day PBMC culture with coronavirus spike peptide pools or control peptides (ViraFEST assay). CD4+ T cells that had been cultured provided DNA sequenced with the Oncomine TCR Beta short-read assay. TCRdb reprocessed the PCR reads with MiXCR, giving one entry per CDR3 protein. The sample carries approximately 18,000 distinct CDR3 sequences, around 52% recorded once. These receptors have no identified antigens. The sequencing here drew on CD4+ T cells from blood, cultured in vitro, taken about 7 months after SARS-CoV-2 vaccination. All receptors come from a human donor who had recovered from COVID-19.

This chain links TRBV2 with TRBJ2-3, with 7 bases aligning to TRBD1. Germline V gene lookup returns CDR1 SNHLY and CDR2 FYNNEI. The CDR3 is 14 residues long. Trimming cost V 8 bases and J 0 bases; bases outside gene matches: 5. The DNA for the CDR3 is TGTGCCAGCCGGGACAGAATTAGCACAGATACGCAGTATTTT. Its protein product is CASRDRISTDTQYF.

The chain carries TRBV5-1 and TRBJ2-5; 13 nucleotides match TRBD2. The CDR3 covers 16 residues. Trimming cost V 4 bases and J 1 base; bases outside gene matches: 4. CDR1 and CDR2 (germline): SGHRS, YFSETQ. In DNA, the CDR3 is TGCGCCAGCAGCATTGGACTAGCGGGGGCCCAAGAGACCCAGTACTTC. As protein: CASSIGLAGAQETQYF. Drawing the rest from reference TRBV5-1 and TRBJ2-5, the complete variable domain is KAGVTQTPRYLIKTRGQQVTLSCSPISGHRSVSWYQQTPGQGLQFLFEYFSETQRNKGNFPGRFSGRQFSNSRSEMNVSTLELGDSALYLCASSIGLAGAQETQYFGPGTRLLVL.

Only a few counts were recorded for this clonotype. The rearrangement links TRBV11-2 to TRBJ2-5; TRBD2 might be the D (7 bases). The CDR3 has 16 residues. CDR1 SGHAT and CDR2 FQNNGV come from the germline V gene. Between the trimmed V and J ends, which lost 5 bases and 6 bases, there was a span of 22 bases. CDR3 region: CASSPTRGGRGKTQYF. The CDR3 DNA reads TGTGCCAGCAGCCCCACCAGGGGAGGGAGGGGAAAGACCCAGTACTTC.

The chain carries TRBV7-9 and TRBJ2-5; perhaps TRBD2 as D (6 bases). Germline V gene data show CDR1 as SEHNR and CDR2 as FQNEAQ (reference sequence). The V and J ends lost 3 bases and 5 bases respectively, with 10 bases between them. There are 13 residues in the CDR3. CDR3 sequence reads: CASSFSGGETQYF. The CDR3 DNA reads TGTGCCAGCAGCTTTTCAGGAGGGGAGACCCAGTACTTC.

The chain couples TRBV6-2 or TRBV6-3 to TRBJ1-6; D unclear. Germline-derived CDR1 and CDR2 are MNHEY and SVGEGT. Between the trimmed V and J ends, which lost 6 bases and 10 bases, there was a span of 16 bases. This CDR3 is 14 amino acids long. Here the CDR3 reads CASSPVGVGSPLHF. The CDR3 nucleotides read TGTGCCAGCAGCCCAGTCGGGGTAGGATCACCCCTCCACTTT.

The rearrangement links TRBV20-1 to TRBJ2-3; maybe TRBD1 (7 bases). Per the germline V gene, CDR1 is DFQATT and CDR2 is SNEGSKA (reference sequence). V lost 1 base and J lost 3, with 14 bases in between. The CDR3 is 15 residues long. The CDR3 DNA sequence: TGCAGTGCTAGAGGGCAGGGGGGTGGGACAGATACGCAGTATTTT. As protein: CSARGQGGGTDTQYF.

This clonotype turned up a few times. This rearrangement joins TRBV20-1 to TRBJ2-1; the match to TRBD2 covers 8 bases. The CDR3 loop spans 17 amino acids. Germline V lookup: CDR1 DFQATT, CDR2 SNEGSKA (reference sequence). With V trimmed by 6 bases and J by 4 bases, 17 bases remained unmatched. The CDR3 bases are TGCAGTGCCCCTTACCCAACCGGGACTAGGGATTACAATGAGCAGTTCTTC. Translated: CSAPYPTGTRDYNEQFF.

The J gene is TRBJ1-2, the V gene TRBV7-9, with a weak D call TRBD1 (6 bases). Germline CDR1 is SEHNR and CDR2 is FQNEAQ (reference sequence). The V and J ends lost 6 bases and 1 base respectively, with 15 bases between them. The CDR3 has 15 residues. This chain's CDR3 is CASRRDGRGNYGYTF. CDR3 coding DNA: TGTGCCAGCAGGAGGGACGGCAGGGGTAACTATGGCTACACCTTC.

This clonotype was recorded a few times. This chain uses TRBV7-9 with TRBJ1-4; perhaps TRBD1 as D (6 bases). CDR3 length: 14 amino acids. CDR1 is SEHNR and CDR2 is FQNEAQ in the germline V gene (reference sequence). V was shortened by 3 bases and J by 7 bases, with 12 bases between the two germline ends. CDR3 coding DNA: TGTGCCAGCAGCTTTGGGGGCTCGGGTGAAAAACTGTTTTTT. This encodes CASSFGGSGEKLFF.

The table lists this clonotype with a count of one. The chain has TRBV4-2 and TRBJ1-2; 10 nucleotides align to TRBD1. Trimming cost V 1 base and J 5 bases; bases outside gene matches: 16. The CDR3 consists of 19 residues. Germline V CDR1 and CDR2: LGHNA, YNFKEQ. The CDR3 loop is CASSQAGPLDRGGTYGYTF. CDR3 nucleotides: TGTGCCAGCAGCCAAGCGGGTCCCCTGGACAGGGGGGGCACATATGGCTACACCTTC.

The chain combines TRBV7-3 with TRBJ2-3; D may correspond to TRBD1 or TRBD2 (5 bases each). The CDR3 has 13 amino acids. CDR1 SGHTA and CDR2 FQGTGA come from the germline V gene. The germline V and J ends were trimmed by 0 bases and 14 bases, with 15 bases remaining between them. CDR3 loop: CASSLTDGAGRYF. The CDR3 coding sequence is TGTGCCAGCAGCTTAACGGATGGAGCAGGGAGGTATTTT.

This clonotype was seen a few times. V is TRBV20-1 and J is TRBJ1-5; no reliable D call. The germline gives CDR1 DFQATT, CDR2 SNEGSKA (reference sequence). V was trimmed by 3 bases and J by 1 base, leaving 4 bases between them. The CDR3 covers 12 residues. The CDR3 sequence: CSARFSNQPQHF. The DNA for the CDR3 is TGCAGTGCTAGGTTCAGCAATCAGCCCCAGCATTTT.

This clonotype has a single count. The J gene is TRBJ1-5, the V gene TRBV2, with D tentatively TRBD1 (5 bases). The CDR3 has 16 residues. Trimming pared 1 base from V and 4 bases from J, leaving 14 bases between. Germline CDR1 is SNHLY and CDR2 is FYNNEI. The CDR3 nucleotides are TGTGCCAGCAGTGAAGTCGGTCGAGGGGAGAATCAGCCCCAGCATTTT. It specifies CASSEVGRGENQPQHF.

The chain has TRBV27 and TRBJ2-2; 12 positions match TRBD1. The germline CDR1 and CDR2 sequences are MNHEY and SMNVEV (reference sequence). The CDR3 runs to 19 residues. The trim removed 2 bases at V and 8 bases at J, leaving 15 bases unmatched. The CDR3 region is CASSLVGTGGARKKGELFF. The CDR3, as DNA: TGTGCCAGCAGTTTAGTAGGGACAGGGGGCGCAAGGAAGAAGGGGGAGCTGTTTTTT.

The J gene is TRBJ2-1, the V gene TRBV11-3, with 7 bases lining up with TRBD1. After removal of 2 bases from V and 4 bases from J, the junction contained 5 bases not matched to a gene. CDR1 SGHNT and CDR2 YENEEA come from the germline V gene. The CDR3 runs 15 residues. The DNA for the CDR3 is TGTGCCAGCAGCTTACAAACAGGGGCGTACAATGAGCAGTTCTTC. Translation gives CASSLQTGAYNEQFF.

The V and J genes are TRBV7-8 and TRBJ1-5, with TRBD1 as a possible D gene (6 bases). The CDR3 length is 16 residues. The V and J ends lost 5 bases and 5 bases respectively, with 19 bases between them. Germline-derived CDR1 and CDR2 are SGHVS and FQNEAQ. The CDR3 is CASSGRWGGRDQPQHF. Written as DNA, the CDR3 is TGTGCCAGCAGCGGGAGATGGGGGGGCCGGGATCAGCCCCAGCATTTT.